This record concerns one T cell receptor beta chain sequence. Its antigen specificity is not known. Base qualities were left out, and no much larger clone turns up one base away. This record belongs to a study of blood T cells in healthy people across ages (dated by TCRdb to 2015 to 2017). With respect to the entire study: In model experiments, roughly one uniquely barcoded TCR beta cDNA molecule per two T cells was captured by template switching. Using deep sequencing normalized with unique cDNA molecular identifiers, the study measured how TCR beta repertoire diversity changes with age. The donors were divided into four age groups: young (average approximately 17 years), middle-aged (approximately 42), aged (about 60) and long-lived (about 84). Donors of different ages were randomly distributed across sequencing lanes to avoid experimental bias. Using the same blood draw, the study looked at two additional independent replicas of 1 million unique cDNA reads for two donors, one aged 18 to 30 and the other aged 80 or older. The paper as a whole reports these results and caveats: Total diversity estimates from one million sequenced T cells were considered lower bounds and underestimates. Donor CMV infection status was unknown, potentially confounding age-related changes in expanded clonotypes. Compared with the aged group, more naive CD4+ T cells, fewer expanded clones and increased TCR diversity were shown by the long-lived group, suggesting age selection. Observed TCR beta diversity correlated strongly with the percentage of naive T cells measured by flow cytometry. Observed TCR beta diversity per million T cells fell roughly linearly with age, and a significant reduction was already apparent by age about 38. Since profiling was done on bulk unsorted PBMCs, naive and antigen-experienced compartments could not be conclusively compared.

Preparation of the library involved 5' RACE. The listed sequencing device is Illumina HiSeq 2500. The second PCR ran for roughly 7 to 11 cycles and used a J-beta primer mix along with a sample-barcoded 5' primer. A template-switch 5' adaptor carrying 12 random nucleotides introduced a unique molecular identifier onto each TCR beta cDNA molecule. Each sample yielded at least 3 million CDR3-containing paired-end reads. First-strand cDNA synthesis was performed from all RNA using the Mint cDNA synthesis kit, with priming by a TRBC-specific oligonucleotide. Following uracil-DNA glycosylase treatment, all cDNA underwent a first 18-cycle PCR with the universal primers M1SS and BC2_uni_R. On the authors' methods: Normalization of each sample was performed by random selection of 1 million high-quality reads, each carrying a distinct molecular identifier. Reads sharing molecular identifiers were discarded rather than binned into consensus sequences. MiTCR, with a Q25 quality threshold and the strictest error-elimination algorithm, was used for CDR3 identification, clonotype clustering and error correction. A nonparametric unseen species model with Euler transformation was used to estimate a lower bound on total TCR beta diversity. Using fastp trimming at Q25 and MiXCR clonotype assembly, TCRdb reanalyzed the public sequencing data and kept in-frame beta chains. CDR3 protein duplicates are merged, each entry listing the most common genes and DNA. The V and J calls, along with clone size, are taken from TCRdb and not from the paper's own processing. Present in this sample are about 1 million distinct CDR3 sequences, 40% to 55% of which were seen just once. The ten most abundant clones make up over 15% of the sample.

The donors were 40 or so Caucasian individuals from Russia, aged roughly 6 to 100 years, who were systemically healthy. Around 10 milliliters of peripheral blood were collected from each donor into EDTA-treated Vacutainer tubes. PBMCs were isolated by Ficoll-Paque density-gradient centrifugation, with at least 7 million obtained per sample. Total RNA, at least 6 micrograms per sample, was extracted from PBMCs with Trizol reagent. For every donor, flow cytometry on a PBMC aliquot measured the percentage of naive CD45RAhigh/CD27high T cells. CDR1 and CDR2 were assigned from the germline V gene as MNHNS and SASEGT. V is cut back by 7 bases and J by 3 bases, with 8 bases in the junction unmatched. From its cysteine to its phenylalanine, the CDR3 spans 15 amino acids. Just CDR3 DNA is preserved here, 45 bases in frame from base 1.

The sequencing sample was made of blood. The chain is assembled from TRBV6-1 and TRBJ2-7; 11 nucleotides in the junction match TRBD1. The source of this sequence is a woman in her fifties or sixties in good health. Here is the DNA: TGTGCCAGCACTCGACCGGGACAGGGGGGCTACGAGCAGTACTTC. Translation gives CASTRPGQGGYEQYF.